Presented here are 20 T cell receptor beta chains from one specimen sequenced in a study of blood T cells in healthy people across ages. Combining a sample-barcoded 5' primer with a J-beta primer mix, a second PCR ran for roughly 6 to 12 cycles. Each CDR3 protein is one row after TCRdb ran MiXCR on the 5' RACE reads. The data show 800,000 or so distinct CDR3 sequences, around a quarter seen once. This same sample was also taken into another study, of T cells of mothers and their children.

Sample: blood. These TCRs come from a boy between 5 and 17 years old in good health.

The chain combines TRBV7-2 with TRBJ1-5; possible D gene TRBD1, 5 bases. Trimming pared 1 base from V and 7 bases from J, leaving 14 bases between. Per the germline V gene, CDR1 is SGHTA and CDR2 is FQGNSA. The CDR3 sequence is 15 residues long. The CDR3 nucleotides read TGTGCCAGCAGCTTAGTGGCAGGGAAGGACCAGCCCCAGCATTTT. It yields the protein CASSLVAGKDQPQHF.

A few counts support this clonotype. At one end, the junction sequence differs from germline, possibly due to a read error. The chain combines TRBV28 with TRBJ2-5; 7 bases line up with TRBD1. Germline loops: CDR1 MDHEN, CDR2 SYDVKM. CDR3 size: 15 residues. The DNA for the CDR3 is TGTGCCAGCAGTTCGGCAACAGGGGTATCGAGTGAGCGGTTCTTC. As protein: CASSSATGVSSERFF.

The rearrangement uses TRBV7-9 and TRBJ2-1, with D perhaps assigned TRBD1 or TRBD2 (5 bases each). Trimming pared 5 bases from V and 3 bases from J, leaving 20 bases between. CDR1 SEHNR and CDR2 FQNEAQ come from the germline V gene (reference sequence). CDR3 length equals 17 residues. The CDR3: CASSTSWGISSYNEQFF. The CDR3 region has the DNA TGTGCCAGCAGCACTTCATGGGGGATTAGCAGCTACAATGAGCAGTTCTTC.

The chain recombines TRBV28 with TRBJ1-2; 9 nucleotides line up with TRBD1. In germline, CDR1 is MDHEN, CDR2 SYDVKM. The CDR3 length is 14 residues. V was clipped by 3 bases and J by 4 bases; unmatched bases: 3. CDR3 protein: CASSFGDRVYGYTF. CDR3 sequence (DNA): TGTGCCAGCAGTTTTGGGGACAGGGTCTATGGCTACACCTTC.

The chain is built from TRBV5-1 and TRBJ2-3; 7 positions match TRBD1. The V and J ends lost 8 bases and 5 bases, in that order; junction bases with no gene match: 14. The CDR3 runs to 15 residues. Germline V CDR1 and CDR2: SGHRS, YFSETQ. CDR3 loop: CASSTGRKPQDTQYF. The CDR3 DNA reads TGCGCCAGTTCGACAGGGCGTAAACCGCAAGATACGCAGTATTTT.

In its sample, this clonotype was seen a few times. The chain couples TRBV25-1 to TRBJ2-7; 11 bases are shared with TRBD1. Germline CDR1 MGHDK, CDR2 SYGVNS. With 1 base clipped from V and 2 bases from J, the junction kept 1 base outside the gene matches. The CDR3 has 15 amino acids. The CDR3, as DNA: TGTGCCAGCAGTGAATCGGGACAGGGGGCCTACGAGCAGTACTTC. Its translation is CASSESGQGAYEQYF.

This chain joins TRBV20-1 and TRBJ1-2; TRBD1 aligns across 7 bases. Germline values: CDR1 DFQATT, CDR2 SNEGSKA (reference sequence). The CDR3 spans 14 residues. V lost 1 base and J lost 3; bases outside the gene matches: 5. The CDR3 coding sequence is TGCAGTGCTAGAGTTGCCAGGGGGTACTATGGCTACACCTTC. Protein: CSARVARGYYGYTF.

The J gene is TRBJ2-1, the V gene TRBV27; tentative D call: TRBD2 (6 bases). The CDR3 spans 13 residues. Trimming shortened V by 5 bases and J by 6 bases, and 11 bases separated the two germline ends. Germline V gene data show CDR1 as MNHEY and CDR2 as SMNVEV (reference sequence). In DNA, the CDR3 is TGTGCCAGCAGTACGGGACTTTCCAATGAGCAGTTCTTC. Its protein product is CASSTGLSNEQFF.

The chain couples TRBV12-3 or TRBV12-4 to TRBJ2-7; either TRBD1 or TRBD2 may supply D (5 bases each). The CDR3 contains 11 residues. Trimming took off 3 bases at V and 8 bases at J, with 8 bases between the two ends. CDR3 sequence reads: CASSLKGQQYF. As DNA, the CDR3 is TGTGCCAGCAGTTTGAAGGGACAGCAGTACTTC.

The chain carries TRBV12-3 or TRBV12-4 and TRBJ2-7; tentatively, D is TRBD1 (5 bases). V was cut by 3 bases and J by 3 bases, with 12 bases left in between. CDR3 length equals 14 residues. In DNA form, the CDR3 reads TGTGCCAGCAGTTTGGGTCCAGGGCACTACGAGCAGTACTTC. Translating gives CASSLGPGHYEQYF.

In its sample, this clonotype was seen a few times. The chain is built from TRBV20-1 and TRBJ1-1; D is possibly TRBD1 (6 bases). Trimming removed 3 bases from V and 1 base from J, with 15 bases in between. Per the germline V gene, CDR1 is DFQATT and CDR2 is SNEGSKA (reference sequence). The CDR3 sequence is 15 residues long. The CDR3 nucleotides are TGCAGTGCTAGGGGAGGGGGGAGTGGGAACACTGAAGCTTTCTTT. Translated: CSARGGGSGNTEAFF.

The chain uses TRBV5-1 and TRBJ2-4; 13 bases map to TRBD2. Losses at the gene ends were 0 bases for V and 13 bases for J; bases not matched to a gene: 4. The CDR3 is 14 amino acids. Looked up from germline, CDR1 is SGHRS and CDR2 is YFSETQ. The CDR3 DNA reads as TGCGCCAGCAGCTTGGACGGGACTAGCGGGATGCAGTACTTC. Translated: CASSLDGTSGMQYF.

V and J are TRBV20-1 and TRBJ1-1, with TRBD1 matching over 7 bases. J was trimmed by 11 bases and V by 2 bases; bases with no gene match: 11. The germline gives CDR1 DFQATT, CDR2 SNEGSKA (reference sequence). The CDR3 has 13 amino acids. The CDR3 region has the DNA TGCAGTGCTAGACCTCCTGGACAGGCTAGTGCTTTCTTT. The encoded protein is CSARPPGQASAFF.

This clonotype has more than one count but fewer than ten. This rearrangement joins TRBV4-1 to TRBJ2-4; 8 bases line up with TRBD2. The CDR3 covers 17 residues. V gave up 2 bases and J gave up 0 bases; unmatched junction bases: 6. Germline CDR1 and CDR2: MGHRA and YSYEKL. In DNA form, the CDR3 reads TGCGCCAGCAGCCAACCTCTAGCGGGCCTAGCCAAAAACATTCAGTACTTC. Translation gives CASSQPLAGLAKNIQYF.

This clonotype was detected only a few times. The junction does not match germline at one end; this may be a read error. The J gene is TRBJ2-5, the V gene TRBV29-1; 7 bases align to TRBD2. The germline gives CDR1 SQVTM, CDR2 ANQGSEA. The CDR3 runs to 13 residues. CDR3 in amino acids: CGVRLALGETQYF. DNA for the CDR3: TGCGGCGTGCGACTAGCACTTGGGGAGACCCAGTACTTC.

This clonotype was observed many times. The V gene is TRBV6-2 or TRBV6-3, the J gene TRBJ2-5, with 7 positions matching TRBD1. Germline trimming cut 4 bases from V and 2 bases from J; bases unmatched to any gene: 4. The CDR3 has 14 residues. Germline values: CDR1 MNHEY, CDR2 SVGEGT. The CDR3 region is CASSFRDRQETQYF. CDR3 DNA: TGTGCCAGCAGTTTCCGGGACAGACAAGAGACCCAGTACTTC.

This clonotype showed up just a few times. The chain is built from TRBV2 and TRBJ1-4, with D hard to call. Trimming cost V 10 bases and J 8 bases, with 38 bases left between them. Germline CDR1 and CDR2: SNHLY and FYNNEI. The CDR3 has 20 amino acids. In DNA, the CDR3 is TGTGCCATAGACCCCAGGCCATGGCTAGCGGGAAAGCCAGCGGGAGAAAAACTGTTTTTT. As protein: CAIDPRPWLAGKPAGEKLFF.

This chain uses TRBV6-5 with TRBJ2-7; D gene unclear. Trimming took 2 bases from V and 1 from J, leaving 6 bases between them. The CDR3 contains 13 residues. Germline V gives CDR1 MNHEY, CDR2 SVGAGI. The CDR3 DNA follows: TGTGCCAGCAGTTACCTCGAATCCTACGAGCAGTACTTC. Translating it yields CASSYLESYEQYF.

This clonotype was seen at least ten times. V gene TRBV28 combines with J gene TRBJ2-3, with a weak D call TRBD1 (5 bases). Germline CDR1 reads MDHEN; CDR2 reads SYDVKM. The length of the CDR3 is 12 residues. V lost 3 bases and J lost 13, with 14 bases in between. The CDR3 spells CASSLVRWGEYF. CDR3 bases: TGTGCCAGCAGTTTGGTCAGGTGGGGCGAGTATTTT.

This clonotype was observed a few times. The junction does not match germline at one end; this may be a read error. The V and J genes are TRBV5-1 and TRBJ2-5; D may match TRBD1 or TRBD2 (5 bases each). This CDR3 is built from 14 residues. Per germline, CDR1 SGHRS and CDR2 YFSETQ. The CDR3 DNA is TGCGCCAGCAGCTTGGAAGCAGGGTGGGAGACCCAGCGCTTC. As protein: CASSLEAGWETQRF.